The 27 T cell receptor beta chains reported below all come from one sample, sequenced in a study of CD8+ T cells in alopecia areata. cDNA serving as the sequencing template came from extracted, reverse transcribed RNA. TCRdb's copy holds only in-frame clones and misses some; the assay was immunoSEQ multiplex PCR. There are fewer than 9,500 clones in the sample, none observed a single time. The sorting of pooled cutaneous lymph node cells relied on CD4, CD8alpha, NKG2D, NKG2ACE and other markers. The sample was CD8+ T cells sorted from a lymph node. The receptors stem from a C3H/HeJ mouse with alopecia areata. Mice of this strain are of MHC haplotype H2-k.

This clone was observed many times. Gene names refer to mouse genes. The read comes to an end 4 residues before the CDR3 does, leaving the germline J gene to fill in the end. The chain uses TRBV19 and TRBJ2-1; no definite D call. With 0 bases removed from V and 1 base from J, the gap between germline ends came to 2 bases. In germline, CDR1 is FNHDT, CDR2 SITEND (reference sequence). CDR3 length equals 13 residues. The CDR3 sequence: CASSIGNYAEQFF. The CDR3 DNA, read in part, is TGTGCCAGCAGTATAGGGAACTATGCT.

This clone was seen a handful of times. Gene names refer to mouse genes. CDR3 amino acids: CASSIGQGRDTQYF. The DNA read from the CDR3 is TGTGCCAGCAGTATAGGCCAGGGGAGGGAC. The V call is TRBV19, the J call TRBJ2-5; weak D call: TRBD1 (6 bases). Read coverage stops 4 residues before the CDR3 terminus; the germline J gene supplies the remainder. Per the germline V gene, CDR1 is FNHDT and CDR2 is SITEND (reference sequence). The CDR3 has 14 residues.

This clone was recorded at least ten times. The gene names given are mouse names. The DNA ends 4 residues before the CDR3 does, and the rest of the CDR3 is filled in from the germline J gene. V is TRBV1 and J is TRBJ2-4; the match to TRBD1 covers 10 bases. The junction had 4 bases not matched to a gene; V was cut back by 3 bases and J by 1 base. The CDR3 loop spans 16 amino acids. Germline V gives CDR1 NSQYPW, CDR2 LRSPGD (reference sequence). Here the CDR3 reads CTCSAGTGVGQNTLYF. CDR3 DNA, as far as it was read: TGCACCTGCAGTGCGGGGACAGGGGTTGGTCAAAAC.

There are many counts of this clone. Gene labels here are mouse ones. The CDR3 end lies 4 residues beyond the end of the read and is filled in from the germline J gene. The chain has TRBV16 and TRBJ2-2, with 11 bases fitting TRBD1. Germline V CDR1 and CDR2: SGHSA, FRNQAP. V lost 0 bases to trimming and J lost 1 base; unmatched junction nucleotides: 1. CDR3 length: 17 amino acids. The CDR3 loop reads CASSLDGTGGNTGQLYF. Partial CDR3 DNA: TGTGCAAGCAGCTTAGATGGGACAGGGGGAAACACCGGG.

This clone was observed at least ten times. These gene names are mouse names. The read ends 4 residues shy of where the CDR3 ends; the end is completed using the germline J gene. This chain uses TRBV12-1 with TRBJ2-5; 9 positions agree with TRBD1. CDR3 length: 14 amino acids. Germline V gene sequence: CDR1 SGHSN, CDR2 HYEKVE. Incomplete CDR3 DNA: TGTGCCAGCTCTCTCCGGGACAGGGAAGAC. Encoded protein: CASSLRDRED. The complete CDR3 sequence is CASSLRDREDTQYF.

Many counts were recorded for this clone. These gene names are mouse names. The CDR3 end is not reached by the read, which stops 4 residues before it; the germline J gene fills it in. The J gene is TRBJ1-2, the V gene TRBV16, with a tentative D call TRBD1 (5 bases). V lost 0 bases and J lost 2, with 10 bases in between. The CDR3 loop spans 15 amino acids. CDR1 SGHSA and CDR2 FRNQAP come from the germline V gene. Incomplete CDR3 DNA: TGTGCAAGCAGCTTAGATCTGGGGCCGAACTCC. Translation gives CASSLDLGPNS. The full CDR3 protein is CASSLDLGPNSDYTF.

This clone is medium-sized. These gene names are mouse names. Sequencing ends 4 residues short of the CDR3 end; the germline J gene provides the rest. The chain employs TRBV13-3 and TRBJ2-2, with a possible D match to TRBD2 (5 bases). The ends were cut back, 4 bases at V and 2 bases at J, with 12 bases in the middle. CDR3 length: 15 amino acids. CDR1 is NNHDY and CDR2 is SYVADS in the germline V gene. The CDR3 is CASSRSGFNTGQLYF. The CDR3 bases that were read are TGTGCCAGCAGTAGGTCTGGGTTCAACACCGGG.

This clone was recorded many times. Germline and genes here are mouse. Read sequence stops 4 residues before the CDR3 end, and the germline J gene provides the missing end. The gene calls are TRBV13-3 and TRBJ2-1; perhaps TRBD2 as D (6 bases). CDR3 length: 14 residues. The germline gives CDR1 NNHDY, CDR2 SYVADS. Trimming removed 2 bases from V and 2 bases from J, with 8 bases in between. The CDR3 DNA, read in part, is TGTGCCAGCAGTGAATCTGGGGACTATGCT. Protein product: CASSESGDYA. The whole CDR3 protein is CASSESGDYAEQFF.

The table lists this clone with many counts. Gene names refer to mouse genes. The CDR3 end lies 4 residues beyond the end of the read and is filled in from the germline J gene. The genes are TRBV13-3 and TRBJ2-3; possible D gene TRBD1, 6 bases. Trimming took 0 bases from V and 3 from J, leaving 14 bases between them. This CDR3 has 16 amino acids. From germline, CDR1 is NNHDY and CDR2 SYVADS. The part of the CDR3 DNA that was read is TGTGCCAGCAGTGATGACCAGGGGAGGGCGGCAGAA. Amino acids: CASSDDQGRAAE. The full CDR3 reads CASSDDQGRAAETLYF.

By its share, this clone is medium-sized. Here the gene names and germline are mouse. Coverage ceases 4 residues before the CDR3 finishes, and the germline J gene fills in the end. The J gene is TRBJ2-3, the V gene TRBV13-1; a possible D gene is TRBD1 (7 bases). The CDR3 consists of 16 residues. The V gene lost 0 bases and the J gene lost 3 bases, with 14 bases spanning the gap. From germline, CDR1 is NSHNY and CDR2 SYGAGN. This CDR3 is CASSDAKGAGAETLYF. The sequenced part of the CDR3 DNA is TGTGCCAGCAGTGATGCAAAGGGGGCAGGGGCAGAA.

This clone was detected many times. Genes and germline are mouse. The read gets to within 4 residues of the CDR3 end, and the germline J gene fills in the rest. The chain has TRBV19 and TRBJ2-4, with 12 nucleotides matching TRBD2. Germline V CDR1 and CDR2: FNHDT, SITEND (reference sequence). The CDR3 runs 15 residues. This chain's CDR3 is CASSPSGTGGNTLYF. The covered CDR3 bases are TGTGCCAGCAGCCCCTCCGGGACTGGGGGGAAC. The full variable domain, its missing parts supplied by reference TRBV19 and TRBJ2-4, is GGIITQTPKFLIGQEGQKLTLKCQQNFNHDTMYWYRQDSGKGLRLIYYSITENDLQKGDLSEGYDASREKKSSFSLTVTSAQKNEMAVFLCASSPSGTGGNTLYFGAGTRLSVL.

This clone is deemed medium-sized. These gene names are mouse names. The read is 4 residues too short to cover the CDR3 end, so that end is filled in from the germline J gene. The chain is built from TRBV14 and TRBJ2-7, with a weak D call TRBD1 (7 bases). The CDR3 covers 14 residues. Per the germline V gene, CDR1 is SGHDT and CDR2 is FRDEAV. The CDR3 sequence: CASSLRGREYEQYF. The DNA read from the CDR3 is TGTGCCAGCAGTTTGAGGGGGCGCGAGTAT.

This clone was counted many times. Germline and genes: mouse. Read coverage stops 4 residues before the CDR3 terminus; the germline J gene supplies the remainder. The chain combines TRBV13-2 with TRBJ1-2; TRBD1 aligns across 10 bases. The J segment lost 2 bases and the V segment lost 2 bases, leaving 3 bases of the junction unmatched. This CDR3 has 15 residues. Germline CDR1 NNHNN, CDR2 SYGAGS (reference sequence). This CDR3 is CASGEQGQGNSDYTF. The CDR3 DNA, read in part, is TGTGCCAGCGGTGAACAGGGACAGGGGAACTCC.

This clone qualifies as medium-sized. These gene names are mouse names. CDR3 sequence reads: CASRFREDTQYF. The CDR3 bases that were read are TGTGCCAGCAGATTCAGGGAAGAC. This chain joins TRBV14 and TRBJ2-5, with D possibly TRBD1 on 5 matching bases. The CDR3 end is not reached by the read, which stops 4 residues before it; the germline J gene fills it in. This CDR3 is built from 12 residues. Germline CDR1 and CDR2: SGHDT and FRDEAV.

This clone showed up many times. Each gene name is a mouse one. With the read ending 4 residues before the CDR3 end, the germline J gene is used to fill in that end. The V call is TRBV13-1, the J call TRBJ1-1; TRBD1 aligns across 8 bases. Looked up from germline, CDR1 is NSHNY and CDR2 is SYGAGN. The CDR3 loop spans 15 amino acids. V lost 2 bases and J lost 2; bases outside the gene matches: 5. Incomplete CDR3 DNA: TGTGCCAGCAGTGAGCCGACAGGGGTCAACACA. Amino acids: CASSEPTGVNT. The whole CDR3 protein is CASSEPTGVNTEVFF.

This clone ranks as medium-sized (0.01 to 0.1%). Genes and germline come from the mouse. The DNA ends 4 residues before the CDR3 does, and the rest of the CDR3 is filled in from the germline J gene. This chain links TRBV13-3 with TRBJ2-7; 7 positions agree with TRBD1. Germline V gene data show CDR1 as NNHDY and CDR2 as SYVADS. The CDR3 runs 14 residues. The CDR3 loop reads CASSDQRGQYEQYF. CDR3 DNA, as far as it was read: TGTGCCAGCAGTGATCAGAGGGGACAGTAT.

This clone was seen repeatedly, ten times or more. Mouse gene names apply. Coverage ceases 3 residues before the CDR3 finishes, and the germline J gene fills in the end. The rearrangement uses TRBV13-1 and TRBJ1-6, with TRBD1 matching over 7 bases. TRBJ1-6 is known as an ORF, though its function is uncertain. This CDR3 has 15 residues. Germline assignment: CDR1 NSHNY and CDR2 SYGAGN. V gave up 2 bases and J gave up 4 bases; unmatched junction bases: 3. The sequenced CDR3 bases are TGTGCCAGCAGTGAAATGGGACAGTATAATTCGCCC. Encoded protein: CASSEMGQYNSP. The entire CDR3 is CASSEMGQYNSPLYF.

This clone has at least ten counts. Gene names refer to mouse genes. The sequenced CDR3 bases are TGTGCCAGCAGCCCCCACTGGGAGAACTATGCT. Protein: CASSPHWENYA. The CDR3 reads in full as CASSPHWENYAEQFF. The chain is built from TRBV5 and TRBJ2-1, with TRBD2 as a possible D gene (6 bases). The sequenced fragment ends 4 residues before the CDR3 boundary, so the rest is inferred from the germline J gene. Germline loops: CDR1 LGHNA, CDR2 YNLKQL (reference sequence). This CDR3 comprises 15 residues. V gave up 4 bases and J gave up 1 base, with 11 bases separating them.

The table lists this clone with many counts. Mouse names are used for the genes. CDR3 residues: CASSDPGGYEQYF. The sequenced CDR3 bases are TGTGCCAGCAGTGACCCAGGGGGGTAT. This rearrangement joins TRBV13-3 to TRBJ2-7, with a tentative D call TRBD1 (7 bases). The read finishes 4 residues shy of the CDR3 end, and the germline J gene is used to complete it. The CDR3 extends over 13 amino acids. Germline loops: CDR1 NNHDY, CDR2 SYVADS.

Sample share makes this clone medium-sized. Any gene name here is a mouse gene name. The read comes to an end 4 residues before the CDR3 does, leaving the germline J gene to fill in the end. The chain uses TRBV1 and TRBJ2-7, with D tentatively TRBD2 (5 bases). Germline-derived CDR1 and CDR2 are NSQYPW and LRSPGD (reference sequence). The CDR3 has 14 residues. V was shortened by 0 bases and J by 3 bases, with 9 bases between the two germline ends. CDR3 in amino acids: CTCSADRWDYEQYF. The DNA read from the CDR3 is TGCACCTGCAGTGCAGATCGCTGGGACTAT.

This clone was seen many times. Gene names are the mouse ones. The read terminates 4 residues ahead of where the CDR3 ends, so the germline J gene completes it. The chain joins TRBV13-3 to TRBJ2-7, with 7 bases lining up with TRBD2. Trimming cost V 0 bases and J 0 bases; bases outside gene matches: 0. Germline loops: CDR1 NNHDY, CDR2 SYVADS. The CDR3 covers 14 residues. CDR3 DNA (partial): TGTGCCAGCAGTGATGGGGGGGGCTCCTAT. Its protein is CASSDGGGSY. The whole CDR3 is CASSDGGGSYEQYF.

This clone was seen many times. Gene names denote mouse genes. The read halts 4 residues ahead of the CDR3 end, with the missing end drawn from the germline J gene. The rearrangement joins TRBV13-3 to TRBJ2-7; 10 nucleotides line up with TRBD1. The CDR3 totals 14 residues. The V segment lost 4 bases and the J segment 3 bases; nucleotides outside the gene matches: 4. Germline V gene sequence: CDR1 NNHDY, CDR2 SYVADS. The sequenced part of the CDR3 DNA is TGTGCCAGCAGTATGTGGGACAGGGGCTAT. It is translated as CASSMWDRGY. From start to end, the CDR3 is CASSMWDRGYEQYF.

In its sample, this clone was seen many times. Mouse germline and gene names are used. The read comes to an end 4 residues before the CDR3 does, leaving the germline J gene to fill in the end. The rearrangement joins TRBV19 to TRBJ2-2; D perhaps matches TRBD2 (7 bases). V dropped 1 base and J dropped 0 bases, with 10 bases sitting between them. This CDR3 is 16 amino acids long. Germline lookup yields CDR1 FNHDT and CDR2 SITEND (reference sequence). Incomplete CDR3 DNA: TGTGCCAGCAGTATACTGGGGGCCGCAAACACCGGG. Protein: CASSILGAANTG. The full CDR3 reads CASSILGAANTGQLYF.

This clone came up many times. These gene names are mouse names. The CDR3 region is CASSLDSLSYEQYF. The DNA read from the CDR3 is TGTGCCAGCAGTCTTGACAGCCTCTCCTAT. The genes are TRBV19 and TRBJ2-7, with a tentative D call TRBD1 (5 bases). The read finishes 4 residues shy of the CDR3 end, and the germline J gene is used to complete it. V was cut by 4 bases and J by 0 bases, with 11 bases left in between. The CDR3 has 14 residues. The germline gives CDR1 FNHDT, CDR2 SITEND (reference sequence). Using reference TRBV19 and TRBJ2-7 for the parts outside the CDR3, the full variable domain is GGIITQTPKFLIGQEGQKLTLKCQQNFNHDTMYWYRQDSGKGLRLIYYSITENDLQKGDLSEGYDASREKKSSFSLTVTSAQKNEMAVFLCASSLDSLSYEQYFGPGTRLTVL.

There are many counts of this clone. Germline and genes: mouse. Read coverage stops 4 residues before the CDR3 terminus; the germline J gene supplies the remainder. The genes are TRBV14 and TRBJ2-4; D may be TRBD2 (7 bases). This CDR3 comprises 16 residues. V shed 2 bases and J shed 1 base, with 14 bases lying between them. Germline V gene data show CDR1 as SGHDT and CDR2 as FRDEAV. CDR3 region: CASSLDAGGGQNTLYF. The DNA read from the CDR3 is TGTGCCAGCAGTTTAGATGCTGGGGGCGGTCAAAAC.

This clone was seen ten or more times. The gene symbols are mouse symbols. The read ends 4 residues early relative to the CDR3; the germline J gene fills the gap. This chain joins TRBV13-2 and TRBJ2-5; 14 bases fit TRBD2. The CDR3 sequence is 16 residues long. Germline CDR1 and CDR2: NNHNN and SYGAGS (reference sequence). The CDR3 loop is CASGGDWGGARDTQYF. CDR3 DNA, as far as it was read: TGTGCCAGCGGTGGGGACTGGGGGGGCGCTAGAGAC.

This clone was counted ten times or more. Any gene name here is a mouse gene name. The CDR3 extends 4 residues past the end of the read, so its final part is completed from the germline J gene. The rearrangement joins TRBV31 to TRBJ2-1; 7 positions match TRBD1. Germline V gene lookup returns CDR1 GKSSPN and CDR2 SITVG. Germline trimming cut 1 base from V and 1 base from J; bases unmatched to any gene: 1. This CDR3 region has 14 residues. Partial CDR3 DNA: TGTGCCTGGAGTCCACAGGGGAACTATGCT. It specifies CAWSPQGNYA. The CDR3 as a whole reads CAWSPQGNYAEQFF.